This TCR beta chain appears in the sequencing data of a study of OX40 agonist ivuxolimab in advanced cancers. At the level of the study: Those enrolled were 82.7% male, with a mean age of approximately 60 years and ages from roughly 20 to 85. One patient with hepatocellular carcinoma and two with cutaneous melanoma, three in all, had partial responses. Antecedent anti-PD-1, anti-PD-L1 or anti-CTLA-4 therapy was permissible, with over 35% having received some. Study results and caveats: Expanded peripheral T cell antigen specificity was not determined.

Germline V lookup: CDR1 SGHTA, CDR2 FQGNSA. The CDR3 consists of 15 residues. Trimming cost V 3 bases and J 0 bases, with 11 bases left between them. Sequenced by immunoSEQ multiplex PCR; TCRdb stores in-frame clones only, minus some. This table holds about 73,000 clones, 90% found once. As regards this clone: Its antigen is undetermined.

The chain combines TRBV7-2 with TRBJ1-2; D unresolved. The sequence was collected from an adult with an advanced solid tumor such as melanoma, head and neck, liver or kidney cancer. The source was CD4+ or CD8+ T cells sorted from blood, collected in a trial of the OX40 agonist ivuxolimab. CDR3 sequence reads: CASSFLRGANYGYTF. In DNA form, the CDR3 reads TGTGCCAGCAGCTTTTTACGTGGCGCTAACTATGGCTACACCTTC.